The rows below give T cell receptor beta chains drawn from one sample of a study of OX40 agonist ivuxolimab in advanced cancers. Profiling relied on immunoSEQ multiplex PCR, and the TCRdb table lists in-frame clones only, not all of them. The sample holds more than 85,000 clones, 75% to 95% seen once. The sequencing here drew on CD4+ or CD8+ T cells sorted from blood, taken in a trial of the OX40 agonist ivuxolimab. Receptors were obtained from an adult with an advanced solid tumor such as melanoma, head and neck, liver or kidney cancer. CDR3s include the opening cysteine and the closing phenylalanine or tryptophan. The D gene is left open where the match is weak. Part of the rows lack a size; the others show once, few, many or a class for expanded clones.

d_call: -; j_call: TRBJ2-2; clone_size: -; v_call: TRBV7-2; cdr3_aa: CASSLRQPNTGELFF; cdr3_nt: TGTGCCAGCAGCTTAAGACAGCCGAACACCGGGGAGCTGTTTTTT
d_call: -; j_call: TRBJ1-2; clone_size: once; v_call: TRBV27; cdr3_aa: CASSLRGRPLHGYTF; cdr3_nt: TGTGCCAGCAGCCTGCGGGGGCGTCCCCTTCATGGCTACACCTTC
d_call: -; j_call: TRBJ2-6; clone_size: once; v_call: TRBV5-1; cdr3_aa: CASSRLGANVLTF; cdr3_nt: TGCGCCAGCAGCCGGCTCGGGGCCAACGTCCTGACTTTC
d_call: TRBD1; j_call: TRBJ2-5; clone_size: -; v_call: TRBV2; cdr3_aa: CASSERTVRGETQYF; cdr3_nt: TGTGCCAGCAGTGAAAGGACGGTCAGGGGGGAGACCCAGTACTTC
d_call: -; j_call: TRBJ2-1; clone_size: -; v_call: TRBV7-2; cdr3_aa: CASSSHSGEQFF; cdr3_nt: TGTGCCAGCAGCTCGCATAGCGGTGAGCAGTTCTTC
d_call: -; j_call: TRBJ2-5; clone_size: -; v_call: TRBV18; cdr3_aa: CASSRRQETQYF; cdr3_nt: TGTGCCAGCTCACGACGTCAAGAGACCCAGTACTTC
d_call: -; j_call: TRBJ2-7; clone_size: -; v_call: TRBV18; cdr3_aa: CASSPIQRSSYEQYF; cdr3_nt: TGTGCCAGCTCACCAATCCAGCGTTCATCCTACGAGCAGTACTTC
d_call: TRBD1; j_call: TRBJ2-5; clone_size: -; v_call: TRBV18; cdr3_aa: CASSQRGTGQQETQYF; cdr3_nt: TGTGCCAGCTCGCAGCGCGGGACAGGGCAACAAGAGACCCAGTACTTC
d_call: TRBD2; j_call: TRBJ2-1; clone_size: -; v_call: TRBV19; cdr3_aa: CASSIVVAGHTYNEQFF; cdr3_nt: TGTGCCAGTAGTATAGTGGTAGCGGGACATACCTACAATGAGCAGTTCTTC
d_call: -; j_call: TRBJ2-1; clone_size: -; v_call: TRBV27; cdr3_aa: CASSSGPNGGEQFF; cdr3_nt: TGTGCCAGCAGTTCGGGACCCAACGGTGGTGAGCAGTTCTTC
d_call: TRBD2; j_call: TRBJ2-1; clone_size: -; v_call: TRBV5-1; cdr3_aa: CASSGWSSGPGNEQFF; cdr3_nt: TGCGCCAGCAGCGGGTGGTCTAGCGGGCCGGGCAATGAGCAGTTCTTC
d_call: -; j_call: TRBJ2-7; clone_size: -; v_call: TRBV19; cdr3_aa: CASSSTLRGEQYF; cdr3_nt: TGTGCCAGTAGTTCGACACTAAGGGGGGAGCAGTACTTC
d_call: -; j_call: TRBJ2-7; clone_size: -; v_call: TRBV27; cdr3_aa: CASSPQGEEQYF; cdr3_nt: TGTGCCAGCAGCCCACAGGGTGAGGAGCAGTACTTC
d_call: TRBD2; j_call: TRBJ2-6; clone_size: -; v_call: TRBV9; cdr3_aa: CASSVTGTSGGANVLTF; cdr3_nt: TGTGCCAGCAGCGTTACCGGGACTAGCGGGGGGGCCAACGTCCTGACTTTC
d_call: TRBD1; j_call: TRBJ1-2; clone_size: once; v_call: TRBV6-1; cdr3_aa: CASSGRGQGGYGYTF; cdr3_nt: TGTGCCAGCAGTGGGAGGGGACAGGGCGGCTATGGCTACACCTTC
d_call: -; j_call: TRBJ2-3; clone_size: -; v_call: TRBV6-6; cdr3_aa: CASSYLGTDTQYF; cdr3_nt: TGTGCCAGCAGTTACCTAGGCACAGATACGCAGTATTTT
d_call: -; j_call: TRBJ2-5; clone_size: -; v_call: TRBV18; cdr3_aa: CASSPSWGGETQYF; cdr3_nt: TGTGCCAGCTCACCGAGTTGGGGTGGAGAGACCCAGTACTTC
d_call: -; j_call: TRBJ1-1; clone_size: -; v_call: TRBV14; cdr3_aa: CASSQGPSHTEAFF; cdr3_nt: TGTGCCAGCAGCCAAGGTCCATCTCACACTGAAGCTTTCTTT
d_call: -; j_call: TRBJ1-1; clone_size: -; v_call: TRBV28; cdr3_aa: CASSLFAGAVTEAFF; cdr3_nt: TGTGCCAGCAGTTTATTCGCAGGGGCGGTCACTGAAGCTTTCTTT
d_call: -; j_call: TRBJ2-1; clone_size: -; v_call: TRBV18; cdr3_aa: CASSPVTGGAYNEQFF; cdr3_nt: TGTGCCAGCTCACCAGTTACTGGCGGGGCGTACAATGAGCAGTTCTTC
d_call: -; j_call: TRBJ1-5; clone_size: -; v_call: TRBV11-1; cdr3_aa: CASSARAGEDQPQHF; cdr3_nt: TGTGCCAGCAGCGCCCGGGCGGGGGAAGATCAGCCCCAGCATTTT
d_call: TRBD1; j_call: TRBJ2-7; clone_size: -; v_call: TRBV28; cdr3_aa: CASSSLDRVGYEQYF; cdr3_nt: TGTGCCAGCAGTTCACTCGACAGGGTTGGCTACGAGCAGTACTTC
d_call: -; j_call: TRBJ1-1; clone_size: -; v_call: TRBV10-3; cdr3_aa: CAISESVGTGTEAFF; cdr3_nt: TGTGCCATCAGTGAGTCGGTGGGTACGGGCACTGAAGCTTTCTTT